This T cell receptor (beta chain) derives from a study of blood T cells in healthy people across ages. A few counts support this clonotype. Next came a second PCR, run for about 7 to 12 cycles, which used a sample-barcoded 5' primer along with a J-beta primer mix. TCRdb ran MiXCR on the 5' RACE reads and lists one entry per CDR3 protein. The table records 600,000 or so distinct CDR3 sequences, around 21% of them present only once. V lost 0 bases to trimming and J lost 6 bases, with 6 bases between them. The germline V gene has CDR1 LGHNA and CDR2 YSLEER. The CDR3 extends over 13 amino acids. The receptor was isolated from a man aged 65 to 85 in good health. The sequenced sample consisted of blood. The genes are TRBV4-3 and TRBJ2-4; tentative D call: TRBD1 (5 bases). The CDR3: CASSQDRVNIQYF. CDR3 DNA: TGCGCCAGCAGCCAAGACAGGGTAAACATTCAGTACTTC.